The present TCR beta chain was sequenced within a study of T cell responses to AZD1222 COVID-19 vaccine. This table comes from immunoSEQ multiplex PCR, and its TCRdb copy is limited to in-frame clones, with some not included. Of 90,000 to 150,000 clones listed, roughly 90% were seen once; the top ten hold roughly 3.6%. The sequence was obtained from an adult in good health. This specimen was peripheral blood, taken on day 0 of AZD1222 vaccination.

The CDR3 protein is CASSLVGDDYEQYF. The CDR3 coding sequence is TGTGCCAGCAGCTTAGTAGGCGACGACTACGAGCAGTACTTC. This rearrangement joins TRBV11-3 to TRBJ2-7, with D hard to call. V dropped 1 base and J dropped 3 bases, with 10 bases sitting between them. Looked up from germline, CDR1 is SGHNT and CDR2 is YENEEA. The CDR3 extends over 14 amino acids.